This TCR beta chain comes out of a study of blood T cell repertoires in COVID-19. Whole-study context: Samples representing acute and convalescent COVID-19 were sourced from the United States, Italy and Spain. Sources were T cells, B-cell-depleted T cells, or PBMCs; the material itself was cDNA or gDNA.

Recruited during active infection, patients (from Seattle) were subsequently followed longitudinally. Original data processing: Estimates of nucleated cell counts were drawn from the amplification of reference gene primers. The data were produced by immunoSEQ multiplex PCR, yet TCRdb's version contains in-frame clones alone and is incomplete. Clone size and V and J calls were adopted from that table, with D and trimming inferred from the DNA. Found here are fewer than 450,000 clones, about 88% of them singletons; the top ten hold more than 5.5%. Trimming left V 4 bases short and J 1 base short, with 14 bases between. Germline CDR1 and CDR2: SGHTS and YDEGEE. This CDR3 has 15 residues.

The chain is built from TRBV5-8 and TRBJ1-1; a weak D match, TRBD1 (6 bases). The sequenced sample was peripheral blood. The sequence came from a woman aged 70-85 years with COVID-19, enrolled during active disease. CDR3 sequence reads: CASSPWGGQNTEAFF. The CDR3 DNA follows: TGTGCCAGCAGCCCGTGGGGGGGGCAGAACACTGAAGCTTTCTTT.